What follows is one TCR beta chain and its context. Its target is unknown. Other DNA variants within this sample encode the same CDR3. The data were obtained in a study of lymphopenia after photon versus proton radiotherapy. The germline gives CDR1 KGHSH, CDR2 LQKENI. The CDR3 has 12 amino acids. V was shortened by 2 bases and J by 0 bases, with 1 base between the two germline ends. Sequencing used immunoSEQ multiplex PCR; TCRdb keeps in-frame clones, though not all of them. This sample has roughly 58,000 clones, with approximately 90% found just once. Study-level points and caveats: Larger post-nadir TCR diversity loss correlated inversely with survival in deceased patients.

This chain connects TRBV18 to TRBJ2-5, with D hard to call. Source: peripheral blood, taken from a patient treated with proton-based radiotherapy. The receptor comes from a man at least 80 years old with esophageal cancer. CDR3 region: CASSPNQETQYF. The CDR3 DNA reads as TGTGCCAGCTCACCAAACCAAGAGACCCAGTACTTC.